Listed here are 29 T cell receptor beta chains from one sample, sequenced in a study of CD8+ T cells in alopecia areata. Sequencing used cDNA as its template, made by extracting RNA and reverse transcribing it. Sequencing was performed with immunoSEQ multiplex PCR; in TCRdb, only in-frame clones are kept and a portion is missing. The sample records about 92,000 clones, about 44% being singletons. The treatment denotes: oral pan-JAK inhibitor, 5-10 mg twice daily. Sample: CD8+ T cells sorted from blood, taken at week 24, from a patient treated with tofacitinib. The receptors come from a human donor with alopecia areata.

This clone appeared a few times. This rearrangement joins TRBV30 to TRBJ2-2; D gene unclear. The CDR3 totals 11 residues. Germline V gene sequence: CDR1 GTSNPN, CDR2 SVGIG (reference sequence). The germline V and J ends were trimmed by 5 bases and 5 bases, with 6 bases remaining between them. The CDR3 DNA sequence: TGTGCCTGGGACCGAACCGGGGAGCTGTTTTTT. Its protein product is CAWDRTGELFF.

This clone came up a few times. The rearrangement links TRBV28 to TRBJ2-7; TRBD1 agrees at 10 bases. J was trimmed by 3 bases and V by 3 bases; bases with no gene match: 11. From germline, CDR1 is MDHEN and CDR2 SYDVKM. The CDR3 spans 17 residues. The CDR3 coding sequence is TGTGCCAGCAGTTTGCCCGACGGGACAGGGGCATACTACGAGCAGTACTTC. Its protein product is CASSLPDGTGAYYEQYF.

The rearrangement links TRBV27 to TRBJ1-2; no reliable D call. V was cut by 2 bases and J by 8 bases, with 15 bases left in between. From germline, CDR1 is MNHEY and CDR2 SMNVEV (reference sequence). The CDR3 runs to 14 residues. CDR3 in amino acids: CASSLSQGSRGYTF. CDR3 coding DNA: TGTGCCAGCAGTTTAAGCCAAGGGAGTCGAGGCTACACCTTC.

The rearrangement joins TRBV5-4 to TRBJ2-7, with unresolved D. This CDR3 region has 16 residues. Trimming took 4 bases from V and 1 from J, leaving 18 bases between them. Germline lookup yields CDR1 SGHNT and CDR2 YYREEE (reference sequence). The CDR3, as DNA: TGTGCCAGCAGCGTAGTCGGAGCAGACCTTTCCTACGAGCAGTACTTC. Its protein product is CASSVVGADLSYEQYF.

CDR3 coding DNA: TGTGCCAGTAGTATAAGGGCCTACTCGAAGTTGTATGGCTACACCTTC. Translated: CASSIRAYSKLYGYTF. V usage is TRBV19 and J usage is TRBJ1-2; D not resolved. Looked up from germline, CDR1 is LNHDA and CDR2 is SQIVND (reference sequence). The CDR3 runs 16 residues. The V end lost 2 bases, the J end lost 5 bases, and 18 bases lay between the germline ends.

J is TRBJ2-3 and V is TRBV7-6; D is unclear. Trimming took 5 bases from V and 4 from J, leaving 10 bases between them. Germline CDR1 and CDR2: SGHVS and FNYEAQ. The CDR3 contains 13 residues. The CDR3 DNA is TGTGCCAGCAGCCTAGGGCCCGCAGATACGCAGTATTTT. Amino acid sequence: CASSLGPADTQYF.

In DNA, the CDR3 is TGTGCCAGCAGTTTGGGTACAGGGGACGGGCCCCAGCATTTT. Translation: CASSLGTGDGPQHF. The chain employs TRBV6-1 and TRBJ1-5, with 7 bases that match TRBD1. The CDR3 extends over 14 amino acids. Germline V gene sequence: CDR1 MNHNS, CDR2 SASEGT. Trimming took 5 bases from V and 9 from J; bases not matched to a gene: 10.

V usage is TRBV30 and J usage is TRBJ2-1; 10 nucleotides align to TRBD1. The CDR3 has 12 residues. The trim removed 5 bases at V and 10 bases at J, leaving 5 bases unmatched. Germline values: CDR1 GTSNPN, CDR2 SVGIG (reference sequence). CDR3 sequence (DNA): TGTGCCTGGGGGACAGGGGTGAACGAGCAGTTCTTC. Translating gives CAWGTGVNEQFF.

This chain links TRBV6-6 with TRBJ2-4, with 7 bases that match TRBD2. V gave up 7 bases and J gave up 13 bases; unmatched junction bases: 19. The CDR3 consists of 15 residues. Germline-derived CDR1 and CDR2 are MNHNY and SVGAGI (reference sequence). Written as DNA, the CDR3 is TGTGCCAGCACCACCCCCCGGGAGGCCCTGTCATTACAGTACTTC. Protein: CASTTPREALSLQYF.

This clone has a handful of counts. J is TRBJ2-7 and V is TRBV28, with 9 bases aligning to TRBD2. Germline CDR1 is MDHEN and CDR2 is SYDVKM. Trimming took 5 bases from V and 0 from J; bases not matched to a gene: 11. The CDR3 extends over 17 amino acids. In nucleotides, the CDR3 is TGTGCCAGCAGTCCCTTTGGAACTAGCGGGCCCTCCTACGAGCAGTACTTC. It specifies CASSPFGTSGPSYEQYF.

The CDR3 region is CASSEAIRVNDYGYTF. The CDR3 DNA sequence: TGTGCCAGCAGTGAAGCGATTCGGGTGAATGACTATGGCTACACCTTC. V usage is TRBV6-1 and J usage is TRBJ1-2; D remains unclear. The germline V gene has CDR1 MNHNS and CDR2 SASEGT. The CDR3 consists of 16 residues. V was cut by 0 bases and J by 3 bases, with 14 bases left in between.

This clone appeared a few times. This sequence joins TRBV29-1 and TRBJ2-1, with D possibly being TRBD1 (6 bases). Trimming shortened V by 7 bases and J by 7 bases, and 14 bases separated the two germline ends. The CDR3 consists of 12 residues. Germline-derived CDR1 and CDR2 are SQVTM and ANQGSEA. The CDR3 reads CSEPTGNNEQFF. Here the CDR3 DNA reads TGCAGCGAACCTACAGGGAATAATGAGCAGTTCTTC.

This clone was recorded a few times. The rearrangement joins TRBV30 to TRBJ2-4; no clear D gene. CDR3 length: 14 residues. CDR1 GTSNPN and CDR2 SVGIG come from the germline V gene (reference sequence). Deletions cut 3 bases from V and 5 bases from J, with 14 bases between. CDR3 nucleotides: TGTGCCTGGAGGGATAACCGGGCTCAAAACATTCAGTACTTC. Residues: CAWRDNRAQNIQYF. Supplemented by reference TRBV30 and TRBJ2-4, the full variable domain reads SQTIHQWPATLVQPVGSPLSLECTVEGTSNPNLYWYRQAAGRGLQLLFYSVGIGQISSEVPQNLSASRPQDRQFILSSKKLLLSDSGFYLCAWRDNRAQNIQYFGAGTRLSVL.

J is TRBJ2-1 and V is TRBV29-1; no firm D call. V lost 4 bases, J lost 6 bases, and 19 bases lay in between. Germline V gives CDR1 SQVTM, CDR2 ANQGSEA. The CDR3 has 15 amino acids. CDR3 nucleotides: TGCAGCGTTGGCGCTATGGCGTGGACCACCAATGAGCAGTTCTTC. Its protein product is CSVGAMAWTTNEQFF.

This chain joins TRBV2 and TRBJ1-5, with D hard to call. Germline loops: CDR1 SNHLY, CDR2 FYNNEI. This CDR3 has 16 residues. Trimming removed 4 bases at V and 0 bases at J, with 13 bases between. As DNA, the CDR3 is TGTGCCAGCAGTGTTTCGTGGAGCGATAGCAATCAGCCCCAGCATTTT. Translating it yields CASSVSWSDSNQPQHF.

This clone has only one observation. This chain links TRBV29-1 with TRBJ2-7, with TRBD1 matching over 9 bases. V was pared by 1 base and J by 2 bases, with 9 bases of the junction left unmatched. The germline V gene encodes CDR1 SQVTM and CDR2 ANQGSEA. The CDR3 totals 16 residues. CDR3 in amino acids: CSVEGQKDRGTYEQYF. The CDR3 nucleotides are TGCAGCGTTGAAGGGCAGAAGGACAGGGGAACCTACGAGCAGTACTTC.

The sample holds a few counts of this clone. CDR3 loop: CASSPPTSGSGNEQFF. The CDR3 DNA sequence: TGTGCCAGCAGCCCCCCGACTAGCGGGAGTGGGAATGAGCAGTTCTTC. The genes are TRBV7-9 and TRBJ2-1, with 12 bases fitting TRBD2. The CDR3 contains 16 residues. Germline V CDR1 and CDR2: SEHNR, FQNEAQ (reference sequence). Trimming cost V 5 bases and J 7 bases; bases outside gene matches: 9.

V is TRBV9 and J is TRBJ2-7; 9 bases agree with TRBD1. The CDR3 is made up of 16 amino acids. After removal of 0 bases from V and 4 bases from J, the junction contained 8 bases not matched to a gene. Germline V gene data show CDR1 as SGDLS and CDR2 as YYNGEE. CDR3 region: CASSVGSGTGWYEQYF. The CDR3 bases are TGTGCCAGCAGCGTAGGGTCGGGGACAGGGTGGTACGAGCAGTACTTC.

This chain uses TRBV7-9 with TRBJ2-1; tentatively, D is TRBD1 (6 bases). Germline loops: CDR1 SEHNR, CDR2 FQNEAQ (reference sequence). The CDR3 is 15 residues long. The V end was cut by 6 bases, the J end by 9 bases, with 21 bases between. In DNA form, the CDR3 reads TGTGCCAGCAGGGATAGGGACCACCCACAGGGTGAGCAGTTCTTC. This sequence encodes CASRDRDHPQGEQFF.

This sequence joins TRBV2 and TRBJ2-7; 7 positions match TRBD2. The CDR3 is 14 amino acids. Trimming took 3 bases from V and 2 from J; bases not matched to a gene: 4. Per germline, CDR1 SNHLY and CDR2 FYNNEI. CDR3 coding DNA: TGTGCCAGCAGTGACGAGCGGGACGCCTACGAGCAGTACTTC. This sequence encodes CASSDERDAYEQYF.

Comments on this clone: Since a far larger clone is one base different, this is likely a read error. The chain combines TRBV15 with TRBJ2-1, with TRBD2 identical over 7 bases. J was trimmed by 1 base and V by 5 bases; bases with no gene match: 8. The CDR3 is made up of 16 amino acids. CDR1 LNHNV and CDR2 YYDKDF come from the germline V gene (reference sequence). The CDR3 here is CATSSASGISYNEQFF. The CDR3 coding sequence is TGTGCCACCAGCTCAGCTAGCGGAATATCCTACAATGAGCAGTTCTTC. Full variable domain (outside the CDR3, taken from reference TRBV15 and TRBJ2-1): DAMVIQNPRYQVTQFGKPVTLSCSQTLNHNVMYWYQQKSSQAPKLLFHYYDKDFNNEADTPDNFQSRRPNTSFCFLDIRSPGLGDTAMYLCATSSASGISYNEQFFGPGTRLTVL.

This clone was seen a few times. The chain links TRBV5-1 to TRBJ2-3, with D hard to call. Trimming removed 0 bases at V and 6 bases at J, with 8 bases between. The CDR3 is 13 residues long. Germline loops: CDR1 SGHRS, CDR2 YFSETQ. In DNA, the CDR3 is TGCGCCAGCAGCTTGGCCAATCTTGATACGCAGTATTTT. Translation: CASSLANLDTQYF.

This clone came up a few times. The V gene is TRBV29-1, the J gene TRBJ2-5; D gene uncertain. The V and J ends lost 4 bases and 3 bases respectively, with 15 bases between them. This CDR3 has 14 amino acids. Germline CDR1 is SQVTM and CDR2 is ANQGSEA. The CDR3 region has the DNA TGCAGCGTTGGGGGATCCCCTGGGAAAGAGACCCAGTACTTC. Residues: CSVGGSPGKETQYF.

This clone was recorded a few times. The J gene is TRBJ2-5, the V gene TRBV7-8, with D perhaps TRBD1 (6 bases). The CDR3 length is 16 residues. CDR1 SGHVS and CDR2 FQNEAQ come from the germline V gene. V lost 0 bases and J 2 bases, leaving 13 bases between the germline ends. CDR3 nucleotide sequence: TGTGCCAGCAGCTTAGCAATGGGACACCCTCAAGAGACCCAGTACTTC. It yields the protein CASSLAMGHPQETQYF.

This clone was counted between two and nine times. This chain connects TRBV30 to TRBJ1-5; D call uncertain. Per the germline V gene, CDR1 is GTSNPN and CDR2 is SVGIG (reference sequence). The V end was cut by 0 bases, the J end by 2 bases, with 5 bases between. CDR3 length: 13 residues. The CDR3 region has the DNA TGTGCCTGGAGTGTACATGGCAATCAGCCCCAGCATTTT. Protein sequence: CAWSVHGNQPQHF.

There are a few counts of this clone. This rearrangement joins TRBV5-1 to TRBJ2-6; D remains unclear. The germline CDR1 and CDR2 sequences are SGHRS and YFSETQ. V lost 0 bases and J lost 0, with 4 bases in between. The length of the CDR3 is 15 residues. The CDR3 DNA sequence: TGCGCCAGCAGCTTGGAGGGCTCTGGGGCCAACGTCCTGACTTTC. It translates to CASSLEGSGANVLTF.

The chain couples TRBV5-6 to TRBJ2-4; D unclear. The CDR3 is 15 residues long. Trimming removed 4 bases at V and 8 bases at J, with 19 bases between. Germline CDR1 and CDR2: SGHDT and YYEEEE. The CDR3 protein is CASSDSSRRSHIQYF. For the CDR3, the DNA is TGTGCCAGCAGCGATTCCTCCCGGAGATCACACATTCAGTACTTC.

The chain is built from TRBV13 and TRBJ2-7; 8 bases line up with TRBD1. Germline CDR1 reads PRHDT; CDR2 reads FYEKMQ (reference sequence). The junction had 11 bases not matched to a gene; V was cut back by 1 base and J by 3 bases. The CDR3 totals 17 residues. The CDR3 spells CASSLDRQGAAGYEQYF. The CDR3, as DNA: TGTGCCAGCAGCTTAGATCGGCAGGGGGCGGCTGGCTACGAGCAGTACTTC.

As concerns this clone: At one end, the junction sequence differs from germline, possibly due to a read error. This chain joins TRBV20-1 and TRBJ2-3; D is unresolved. Germline loops: CDR1 DFQATT, CDR2 SNEGSKA (reference sequence). The CDR3 runs to 10 residues. The CDR3 sequence is CSVRADTQYF. Here the CDR3 DNA reads TGCAGTGTTAGAGCAGATACGCAGTATTTT.